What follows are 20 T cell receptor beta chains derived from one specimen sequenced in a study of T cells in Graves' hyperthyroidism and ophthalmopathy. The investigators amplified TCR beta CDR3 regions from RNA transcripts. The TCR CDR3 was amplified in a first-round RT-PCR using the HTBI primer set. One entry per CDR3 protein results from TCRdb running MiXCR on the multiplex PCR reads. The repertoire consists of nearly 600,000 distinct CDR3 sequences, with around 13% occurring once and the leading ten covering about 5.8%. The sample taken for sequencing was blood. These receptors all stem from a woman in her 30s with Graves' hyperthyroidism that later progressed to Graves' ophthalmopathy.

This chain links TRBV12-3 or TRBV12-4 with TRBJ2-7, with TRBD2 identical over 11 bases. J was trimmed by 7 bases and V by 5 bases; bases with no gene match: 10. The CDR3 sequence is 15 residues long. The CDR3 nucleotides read TGTGCCAGCAGTGCTCTATTAGCGGGAGGGGAAGAGCAGTACTTC. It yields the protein CASSALLAGGEEQYF.

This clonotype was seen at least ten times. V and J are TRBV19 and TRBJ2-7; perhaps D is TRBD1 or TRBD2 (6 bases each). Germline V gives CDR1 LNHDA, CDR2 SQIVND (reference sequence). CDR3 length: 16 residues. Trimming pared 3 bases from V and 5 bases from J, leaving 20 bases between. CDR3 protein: CASSIPATRGPHEQYF. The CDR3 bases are TGTGCCAGTAGTATTCCCGCGACCCGGGGGCCCCACGAGCAGTACTTC. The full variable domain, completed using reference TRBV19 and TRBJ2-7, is DGGITQSPKYLFRKEGQNVTLSCEQNLNHDAMYWYRQDPGQGLRLIYYSQIVNDFQKGDIAEGYSVSREKKESFPLTVTSAQKNPTAFYLCASSIPATRGPHEQYFGPGTRLTVT.

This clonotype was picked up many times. This chain's CDR3 is CASSYGTDRTQETQYF. The CDR3, as DNA: TGTGCCAGCAGTTACGGTACAGACAGGACCCAAGAGACCCAGTACTTC. V and J are TRBV6-5 and TRBJ2-5, with a possible D match to TRBD1 (6 bases). The CDR3 length is 16 residues. Germline loops: CDR1 MNHEY, CDR2 SVGAGI. Deletions cut 2 bases from V and 1 base from J, with 14 bases between.

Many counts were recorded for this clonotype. The CDR3 loop reads CASSSGRGEKLFF. The CDR3 region has the DNA TGTGCCAGCAGTTCTGGACGGGGTGAAAAACTGTTTTTT. The chain carries TRBV28 and TRBJ1-4; D ambiguous. The CDR3 extends over 13 amino acids. In germline, CDR1 is MDHEN, CDR2 SYDVKM. With 4 bases removed from V and 7 bases from J, the gap between germline ends came to 10 bases.

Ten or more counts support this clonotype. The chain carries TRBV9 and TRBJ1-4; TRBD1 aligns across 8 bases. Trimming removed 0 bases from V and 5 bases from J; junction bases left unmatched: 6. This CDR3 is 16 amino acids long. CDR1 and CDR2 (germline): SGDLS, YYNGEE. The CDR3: CASSVEAGGPNEKLFF. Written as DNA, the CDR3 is TGTGCCAGCAGCGTAGAGGCAGGGGGCCCGAATGAAAAACTGTTTTTT. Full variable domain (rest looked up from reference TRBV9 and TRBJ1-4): DSGVTQTPKHLITATGQRVTLRCSPRSGDLSVYWYQQSLDQGLQFLIQYYNGEERAKGNILERFSAQQFPDLHSELNLSSLELGDSALYFCASSVEAGGPNEKLFFGSGTQLSVL.

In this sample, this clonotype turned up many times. The CDR3 protein is CSAGTGASEAFF. The CDR3 region has the DNA TGCAGCGCTGGGACAGGGGCAAGTGAAGCTTTCTTT. V usage is TRBV29-1 and J usage is TRBJ1-1; 10 bases are shared with TRBD1. The V segment lost 7 bases and the J segment 7 bases; nucleotides outside the gene matches: 6. The CDR3 extends over 12 amino acids. Germline V lookup: CDR1 SQVTM, CDR2 ANQGSEA. Together with reference TRBV29-1 and TRBJ1-1, the CDR3 gives the full variable domain: SAVISQKPSRDICQRGTSLTIQCQVDSQVTMMFWYRQQPGQSLTLIATANQGSEATYESGFVIDKFPISRPNLTFSTLTVSNMSPEDSSIYLCSAGTGASEAFFGQGTRLTVV.

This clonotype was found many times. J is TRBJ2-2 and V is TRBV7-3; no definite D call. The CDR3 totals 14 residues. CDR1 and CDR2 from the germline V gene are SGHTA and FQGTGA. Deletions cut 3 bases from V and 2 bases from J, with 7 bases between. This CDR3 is CASSFSLNTGELFF. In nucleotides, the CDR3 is TGTGCCAGCAGCTTCTCGCTAAACACCGGGGAGCTGTTTTTT.

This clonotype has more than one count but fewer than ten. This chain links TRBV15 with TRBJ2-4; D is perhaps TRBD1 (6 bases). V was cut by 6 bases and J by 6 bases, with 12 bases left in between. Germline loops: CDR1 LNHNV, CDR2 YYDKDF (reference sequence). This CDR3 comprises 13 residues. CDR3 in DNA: TGTGCCACCAGTCGGACAGATACAAACATTCAGTACTTC. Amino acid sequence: CATSRTDTNIQYF. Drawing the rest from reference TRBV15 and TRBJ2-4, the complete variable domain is DAMVIQNPRYQVTQFGKPVTLSCSQTLNHNVMYWYQQKSSQAPKLLFHYYDKDFNNEADTPDNFQSRRPNTSFCFLDIRSPGLGDTAMYLCATSRTDTNIQYFGAGTRLSVL.

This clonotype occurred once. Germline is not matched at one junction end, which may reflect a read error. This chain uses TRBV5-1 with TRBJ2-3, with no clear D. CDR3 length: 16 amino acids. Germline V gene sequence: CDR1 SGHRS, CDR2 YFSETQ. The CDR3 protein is CASSLEGLPSTDTQSF. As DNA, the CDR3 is TGCGCCAGCAGCTTGGAAGGGCTGCCAAGCACAGATACGCAGTCTTTT.

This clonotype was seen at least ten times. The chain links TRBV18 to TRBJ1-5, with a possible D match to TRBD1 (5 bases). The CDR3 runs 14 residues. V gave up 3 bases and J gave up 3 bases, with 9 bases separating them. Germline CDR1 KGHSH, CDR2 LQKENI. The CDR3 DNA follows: TGTGCCAGCTCACCCGGGACCTCCAATCAGCCCCAGCATTTT. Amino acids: CASSPGTSNQPQHF.

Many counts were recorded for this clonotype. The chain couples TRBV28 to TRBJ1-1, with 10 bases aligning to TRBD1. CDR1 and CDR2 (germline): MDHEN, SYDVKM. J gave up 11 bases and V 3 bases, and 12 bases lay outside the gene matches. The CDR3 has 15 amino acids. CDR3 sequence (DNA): TGTGCCAGCAGTTTCAACTCCGGGACAGGGGAGGTGGCTTTCTTT. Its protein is CASSFNSGTGEVAFF.

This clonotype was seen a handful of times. The CDR3 protein is CASRESGTGTQYF. In DNA, the CDR3 is TGTGCCAGCAGGGAATCGGGGACGGGGACCCAGTACTTC. J is TRBJ2-5 and V is TRBV12-3 or TRBV12-4; D possibly matches TRBD1 or TRBD2 (5 bases each). The ends were cut back, 6 bases at V and 7 bases at J, with 15 bases in the middle. The CDR3 extends over 13 amino acids.

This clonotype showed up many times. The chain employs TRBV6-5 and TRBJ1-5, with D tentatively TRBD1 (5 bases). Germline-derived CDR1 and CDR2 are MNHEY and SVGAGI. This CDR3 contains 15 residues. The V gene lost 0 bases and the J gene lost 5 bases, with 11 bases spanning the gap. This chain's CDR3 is CASSYSKGNDQPQHF. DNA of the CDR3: TGTGCCAGCAGTTACTCGAAGGGGAACGATCAGCCCCAGCATTTT.

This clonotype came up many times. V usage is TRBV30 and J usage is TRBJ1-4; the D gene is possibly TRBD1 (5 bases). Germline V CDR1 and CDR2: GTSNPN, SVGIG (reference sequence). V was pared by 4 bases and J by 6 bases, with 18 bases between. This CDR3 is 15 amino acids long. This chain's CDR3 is CAWKLSGTRHEKLFF. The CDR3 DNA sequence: TGTGCCTGGAAACTTTCCGGGACGCGGCATGAAAAACTGTTTTTT. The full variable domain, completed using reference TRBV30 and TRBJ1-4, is SQTIHQWPATLVQPVGSPLSLECTVEGTSNPNLYWYRQAAGRGLQLLFYSVGIGQISSEVPQNLSASRPQDRQFILSSKKLLLSDSGFYLCAWKLSGTRHEKLFFGSGTQLSVL.

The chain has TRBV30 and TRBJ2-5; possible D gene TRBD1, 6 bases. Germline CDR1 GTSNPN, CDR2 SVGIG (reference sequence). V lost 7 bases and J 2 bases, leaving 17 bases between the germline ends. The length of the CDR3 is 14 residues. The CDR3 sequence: CALTWGRGQETQYF. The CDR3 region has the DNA TGTGCCTTGACCTGGGGCAGGGGTCAAGAGACCCAGTACTTC.

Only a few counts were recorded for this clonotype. This CDR3 is CASSQGTVNSPLHF. In DNA, the CDR3 is TGTGCCAGCAGCCAAGGGACGGTTAATTCACCCCTCCACTTT. The V call is TRBV6-1, the J call TRBJ1-6; possibly TRBD1 for D (5 bases). Per germline, CDR1 MNHNS and CDR2 SASEGT. The ends were cut back, 6 bases at V and 6 bases at J, with 12 bases in the middle. This CDR3 spans 14 amino acids.

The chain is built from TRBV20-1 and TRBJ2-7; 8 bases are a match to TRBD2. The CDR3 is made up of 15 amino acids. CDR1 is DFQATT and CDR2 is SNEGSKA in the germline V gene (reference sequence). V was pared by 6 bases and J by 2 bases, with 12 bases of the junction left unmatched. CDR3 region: CSASMGVAGTYEQYF. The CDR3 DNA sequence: TGCAGTGCGAGTATGGGGGTAGCGGGAACCTACGAGCAGTACTTC.

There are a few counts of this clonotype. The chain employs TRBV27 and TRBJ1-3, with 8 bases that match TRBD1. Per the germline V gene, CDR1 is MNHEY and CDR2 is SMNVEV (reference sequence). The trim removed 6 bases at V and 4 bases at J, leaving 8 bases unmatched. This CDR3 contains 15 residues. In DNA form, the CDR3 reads TGTGCCAGCAGCCTCGGACAGGGCCGGGGAAACACCATATATTTT. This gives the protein CASSLGQGRGNTIYF.

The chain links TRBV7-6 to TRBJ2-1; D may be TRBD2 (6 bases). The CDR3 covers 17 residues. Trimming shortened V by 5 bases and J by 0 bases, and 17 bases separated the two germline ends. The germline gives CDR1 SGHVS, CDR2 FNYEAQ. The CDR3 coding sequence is TGTGCCAGCAGCGGGGGGTGGGCGGGGAGCTCCTACAATGAGCAGTTCTTC. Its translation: CASSGGWAGSSYNEQFF.

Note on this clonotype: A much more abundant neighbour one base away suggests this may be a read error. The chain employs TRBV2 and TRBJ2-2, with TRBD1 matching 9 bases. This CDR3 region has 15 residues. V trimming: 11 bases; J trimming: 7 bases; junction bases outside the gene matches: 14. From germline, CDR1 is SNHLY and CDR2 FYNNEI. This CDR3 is CAGGTGSSLDGELFF. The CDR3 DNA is TGTGCCGGTGGGACAGGGAGTAGTCTGGACGGGGAGCTGTTTTTT.